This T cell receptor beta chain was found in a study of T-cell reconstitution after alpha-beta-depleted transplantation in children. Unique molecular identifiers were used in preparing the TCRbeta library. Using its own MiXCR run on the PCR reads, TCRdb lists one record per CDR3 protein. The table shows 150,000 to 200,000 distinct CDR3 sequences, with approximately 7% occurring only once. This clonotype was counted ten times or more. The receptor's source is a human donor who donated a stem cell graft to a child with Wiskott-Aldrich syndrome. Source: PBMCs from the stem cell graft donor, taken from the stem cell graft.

CDR3 nucleotide sequence: TGCGCCAGCAGCTTGGGGAGGGGGCAAGGAGATACGCAGTATTTT. Translated: CASSLGRGQGDTQYF. The gene calls are TRBV5-1 and TRBJ2-3; TRBD1 is a possible D gene (7 bases). Looked up from germline, CDR1 is SGHRS and CDR2 is YFSETQ. The CDR3 runs 15 residues. V gave up 0 bases and J gave up 5 bases, with 13 bases separating them.